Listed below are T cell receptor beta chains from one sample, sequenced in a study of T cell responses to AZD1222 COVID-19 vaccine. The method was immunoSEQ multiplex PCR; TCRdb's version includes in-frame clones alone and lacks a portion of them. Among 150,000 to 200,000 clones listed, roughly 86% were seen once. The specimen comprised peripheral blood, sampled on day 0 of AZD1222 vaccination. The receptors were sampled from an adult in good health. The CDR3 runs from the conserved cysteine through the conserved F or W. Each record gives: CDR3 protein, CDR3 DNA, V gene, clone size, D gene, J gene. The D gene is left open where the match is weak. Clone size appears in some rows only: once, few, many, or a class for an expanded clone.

CDR3: CASSLGLAGGYEQYF
DNA: TGTGCCAGCAGCTTAGGACTAGCGGGAGGGTACGAGCAGTACTTC
V: TRBV7-2
size: .
D: TRBD2
J: TRBJ2-7

CDR3: CASLGDRASNEQFF
DNA: TGTGCCAGCTTAGGCGACAGGGCCTCCAATGAGCAGTTCTTC
V: TRBV18
size: .
D: TRBD1
J: TRBJ2-1

CDR3: CSVAAINEQFF
DNA: TGCAGCGTTGCGGCTATTAATGAGCAGTTCTTC
V: TRBV29-1
size: .
D: .
J: TRBJ2-1

CDR3: CASSETDNYGYTF
DNA: TGTGCCAGCAGTGAGACAGATAACTATGGCTACACCTTC
V: TRBV2
size: .
D: .
J: TRBJ1-2

CDR3: CASSLNRLPVYNEQFF
DNA: TGTGCCAGCAGCTTAAACCGGCTACCGGTCTACAATGAGCAGTTCTTC
V: TRBV7-3
size: .
D: .
J: TRBJ2-1

CDR3: CATTFGIPNQPQHF
DNA: TGTGCCACCACTTTCGGGATCCCAAATCAGCCCCAGCATTTT
V: TRBV28
size: .
D: .
J: TRBJ1-5

CDR3: CASSFVGASSPLHF
DNA: TGTGCCAGCAGTTTTGTGGGGGCGAGTTCACCCCTCCACTTT
V: TRBV28
size: .
D: .
J: TRBJ1-6

CDR3: CASSDGQGIYEQYF
DNA: TGTGCCAGCAGTGATGGACAGGGAATATACGAGCAGTACTTC
V: TRBV6-6
size: .
D: TRBD1
J: TRBJ2-7

CDR3: CASSPETGFNQPQHF
DNA: TGTGCCAGCAGCCCCGAGACAGGGTTTAATCAGCCCCAGCATTTT
V: TRBV7-6
size: .
D: TRBD1
J: TRBJ1-5

CDR3: CASSWGQKAFF
DNA: TGTGCCAGCAGCTGGGGACAAAAAGCTTTCTTT
V: TRBV7-9
size: .
D: .
J: TRBJ1-1

CDR3: CASSQDWQGATEAFF
DNA: TGCGCCAGCAGCCAAGATTGGCAGGGGGCGACTGAAGCTTTCTTT
V: TRBV4-3
size: .
D: TRBD1
J: TRBJ1-1

CDR3: CASSPIGGLAGVEQYF
DNA: TGTGCCAGTAGCCCTATAGGAGGGCTAGCGGGGGTCGAGCAGTACTTC
V: TRBV19
size: .
D: TRBD2
J: TRBJ2-7

CDR3: CASSILGSPQETQYF
DNA: TGTGCCAGTAGTATACTTGGCTCCCCCCAGGAGACCCAGTACTTC
V: TRBV19
size: .
D: .
J: TRBJ2-5

CDR3: CASSDNYGYTF
DNA: TGTGCCAGCAGCGACAACTATGGCTACACCTTC
V: TRBV2
size: .
D: .
J: TRBJ1-2

CDR3: CASSLVDTQYF
DNA: TGTGCCAGCAGTCTCGTAGATACGCAGTATTTT
V: TRBV6-5
size: .
D: .
J: TRBJ2-3

CDR3: CASSLVQGAARAFF
DNA: TGTGCCAGCAGCTTAGTACAGGGGGCCGCCCGAGCTTTCTTT
V: TRBV7-8
size: .
D: TRBD1
J: TRBJ1-1

CDR3: CASSISRQGGYEQYF
DNA: TGTGCCAGCAGCATATCCCGTCAGGGGGGCTACGAGCAGTACTTC
V: TRBV9
size: once
D: .
J: TRBJ2-7

CDR3: CASSLGLGGGPGDTQYF
DNA: TGTGCCAGCAGCTTAGGGTTGGGGGGGGGCCCCGGAGATACGCAGTATTTT
V: TRBV11-2
size: .
D: .
J: TRBJ2-3

CDR3: CAWSLLRQGRWYGYTF
DNA: TGTGCCTGGAGTCTCCTGCGACAGGGAAGGTGGTATGGCTACACCTTC
V: TRBV30
size: .
D: TRBD1
J: TRBJ1-2

CDR3: CASSEQGQNTEAFF
DNA: TGTGCCAGCAGTGAACAGGGACAGAACACTGAAGCTTTCTTT
V: TRBV6-1
size: .
D: .
J: TRBJ1-1

CDR3: CASGFTGVDEQFF
DNA: TGTGCTAGTGGTTTCACAGGGGTTGATGAGCAGTTCTTC
V: TRBV12-5
size: .
D: TRBD1
J: TRBJ2-1

CDR3: CASSNTGTRGAYGYTF
DNA: TGTGCCAGCAGCAACACCGGGACCCGGGGGGCCTATGGCTACACCTTC
V: TRBV9
size: .
D: .
J: TRBJ1-2

CDR3: CASSSRTREAFF
DNA: TGTGCCAGCAGTTCCCGGACACGTGAAGCTTTCTTT
V: TRBV6-5
size: .
D: .
J: TRBJ1-1

CDR3: CASRVEGASNQPQHF
DNA: TGTGCCAGCCGGGTCGAAGGGGCTAGCAATCAGCCCCAGCATTTT
V: TRBV28
size: .
D: .
J: TRBJ1-5

CDR3: CASSQYTGGAENEQFF
DNA: TGTGCCAGCAGCCAATATACAGGGGGCGCAGAAAATGAGCAGTTCTTC
V: TRBV3-1/TRBV3-2
size: .
D: TRBD1
J: TRBJ2-1

CDR3: CASAHRRIGTGILISKNTEAFF
DNA: TGTGCTAGTGCCCACCGACGGATAGGGACAGGGATCCTTATAAGTAAGAACACTGAAGCTTTCTTT
V: TRBV12-5
size: .
D: TRBD1
J: TRBJ1-1

CDR3: CASSFKWDYWGYTEAFF
DNA: TGTGCCAGCAGTTTTAAATGGGACTACTGGGGATACACTGAAGCTTTCTTT
V: TRBV28
size: .
D: .
J: TRBJ1-1

CDR3: CASSPTEMNTEAFF
DNA: TGTGCCAGCAGCCCGACCGAGATGAACACTGAAGCTTTCTTT
V: TRBV3-1/TRBV3-2
size: .
D: .
J: TRBJ1-1

CDR3: CASSQWGSGRGGTDTQYF
DNA: TGTGCCAGCAGCCAATGGGGAAGCGGGAGGGGGGGGACAGATACGCAGTATTTT
V: TRBV4-2
size: .
D: TRBD2
J: TRBJ2-3

CDR3: CASSLEGWDEQFF
DNA: TGTGCCAGCAGCTTAGAGGGCTGGGATGAGCAGTTCTTC
V: TRBV7-9
size: once
D: .
J: TRBJ2-1

CDR3: CASQGWYIDTEAFF
DNA: TGTGCCAGCCAGGGTTGGTACATTGACACTGAAGCTTTCTTT
V: TRBV19
size: .
D: .
J: TRBJ1-1

CDR3: CAWSRQGTYEQYF
DNA: TGTGCCTGGAGTAGACAGGGGACCTACGAGCAGTACTTC
V: TRBV30
size: once
D: TRBD1
J: TRBJ2-7

CDR3: CASSVGQDRAGYEQYF
DNA: TGTGCCAGCAGCGTAGGGCAGGACAGGGCAGGCTACGAGCAGTACTTC
V: TRBV9
size: .
D: TRBD1
J: TRBJ2-7

CDR3: CASSLAGGSTGNTIYF
DNA: TGCGCCAGCAGCTTGGCTGGGGGCTCGACTGGAAACACCATATATTTT
V: TRBV5-1
size: .
D: .
J: TRBJ1-3

CDR3: CASSPAGAYGYTF
DNA: TGTGCCAGCAGTCCCGCGGGGGCTTATGGCTACACCTTC
V: TRBV28
size: .
D: .
J: TRBJ1-2

CDR3: CASSLPETQYF
DNA: TGTGCCAGCAGCTTACCGGAGACCCAGTACTTC
V: TRBV7-2
size: .
D: .
J: TRBJ2-5

CDR3: CASSPQRPYLNEKLFF
DNA: TGCGCCAGCAGCCCCCAGAGGCCCTACTTAAATGAAAAACTGTTTTTT
V: TRBV5-1
size: .
D: .
J: TRBJ1-4

CDR3: CASSSGLAGAADTQYF
DNA: TGTGCCAGCAGCTCGGGACTAGCGGGGGCGGCAGATACGCAGTATTTT
V: TRBV7-2
size: .
D: TRBD2
J: TRBJ2-3

CDR3: CAWVLAGGPPNEQYF
DNA: TGTGCCTGGGTTCTAGCGGGAGGGCCGCCCAACGAGCAGTACTTC
V: TRBV30
size: .
D: TRBD2
J: TRBJ2-7

CDR3: CASGDSYYGYTF
DNA: TGCGCCAGCGGGGACAGTTACTATGGCTACACCTTC
V: TRBV5-1
size: .
D: TRBD1
J: TRBJ1-2

CDR3: CASSPTGTSGSSTGELFF
DNA: TGTGCCAGTAGTCCAACCGGGACTAGCGGGAGTTCCACCGGGGAGCTGTTTTTT
V: TRBV19
size: .
D: TRBD2
J: TRBJ2-2

CDR3: CASSFVGHLYQETQYF
DNA: TGTGCCAGCAGTTTCGTCGGACACTTGTACCAAGAGACCCAGTACTTC
V: TRBV28
size: .
D: .
J: TRBJ2-5